The sequence of this T cell receptor (beta chain) was determined in a study of blood T cell repertoires in COVID-19. On the study more broadly: PBMCs, B-cell-depleted T cells, or T cells were the source of the cDNA or gDNA that made up the material.

This clone was counted a single time. Original processing notes: Estimated nucleated cell counts came from reference gene primer amplification. Sequencing used immunoSEQ multiplex PCR; TCRdb keeps in-frame clones, though not all of them. The DNA was the basis for D and trimming; V, J and clone size are from that table. Altogether over 200,000 clones are present, over 80% being singletons, with the ten largest covering about 5%. The sequenced sample consisted of peripheral blood. The TCR comes from a human donor in a cohort sampled during active COVID-19.

The CDR3 nucleotides are TGTGCCAGCAGGAAGTGGGGACTTGCCGGGGAGCTGTTTTTT. Protein sequence: CASRKWGLAGELFF. The chain combines TRBV6-5 with TRBJ2-2, with D perhaps matching TRBD2 (6 bases). This CDR3 is built from 14 residues. V dropped 6 bases and J dropped 6 bases, with 14 bases sitting between them. Germline values: CDR1 MNHEY, CDR2 SVGAGI.